A selection of T cell receptor beta chains follows, all from one sample in a study of blood T cell repertoires in COVID-19. Sequencing was performed with immunoSEQ multiplex PCR; in TCRdb, only in-frame clones are kept and a portion is missing. The sample carries approximately 250,000 clones, about 89% recorded once. The sample comprised peripheral blood. Receptor source: a woman aged 55-69 years who had recovered from COVID-19. The conserved cysteine and the conserved F or W are not part of the CDR3 here. The order of the fields is CDR3 length, V gene, J gene, CDR3 protein.

CDR3 length: 11; V gene: TRBV2; J gene: TRBJ1-5; CDR3 protein: ASSGGGNQPQH
CDR3 length: 10; V gene: TRBV28; J gene: TRBJ1-4; CDR3 protein: ASSTSQGKDI
CDR3 length: 13; V gene: TRBV10-3; J gene: TRBJ2-2; CDR3 protein: AISPGTANTGELF
CDR3 length: 11; V gene: TRBV7-7; J gene: TRBJ1-5; CDR3 protein: ASSLAAGQPQH
CDR3 length: 14; V gene: TRBV6-6; J gene: TRBJ2-2; CDR3 protein: ASCRIGPTHTGELF
CDR3 length: 13; V gene: TRBV6-5; J gene: TRBJ2-4; CDR3 protein: ASRPTSGLFNIQY
CDR3 length: 12; V gene: TRBV7-2; J gene: TRBJ2-3; CDR3 protein: ASSLARNSGTQY
CDR3 length: 12; V gene: TRBV27; J gene: TRBJ1-2; CDR3 protein: ASSFTGETYGYT
CDR3 length: 11; V gene: TRBV6-5; J gene: TRBJ2-5; CDR3 protein: ASSPGAIKTQY
CDR3 length: 15; V gene: TRBV3-1/TRBV3-2; J gene: TRBJ2-1; CDR3 protein: ASSPGTGLNSYNEQF
CDR3 length: 14; V gene: TRBV28; J gene: TRBJ2-3; CDR3 protein: ASSLTSGGPGDTQY
CDR3 length: 13; V gene: TRBV6-1; J gene: TRBJ2-7; CDR3 protein: ASSDQGSYSYEQY
CDR3 length: 12; V gene: TRBV5-6; J gene: TRBJ1-1; CDR3 protein: ASSSDRGNTEAF
CDR3 length: 13; V gene: TRBV5-1; J gene: TRBJ2-4; CDR3 protein: ASSTRGQAKNIQY
CDR3 length: 13; V gene: TRBV29-1; J gene: TRBJ2-3; CDR3 protein: SVGTGGTHTDTQY
CDR3 length: 14; V gene: TRBV6-2/TRBV6-3; J gene: TRBJ2-2; CDR3 protein: ASSLRGLAGGGELF
CDR3 length: 11; V gene: TRBV25-1; J gene: TRBJ1-4; CDR3 protein: ASRDREGEKLF
CDR3 length: 16; V gene: TRBV7-9; J gene: TRBJ2-1; CDR3 protein: ASSSTSSGGNSYNEQF
CDR3 length: 13; V gene: TRBV11-2; J gene: TRBJ2-5; CDR3 protein: ASSLASLGPETQY
CDR3 length: 14; V gene: TRBV7-2; J gene: TRBJ2-3; CDR3 protein: ASSLVLAGGQDTQY
CDR3 length: 13; V gene: TRBV28; J gene: TRBJ1-3; CDR3 protein: ASSLLGASGNTIY
CDR3 length: 15; V gene: TRBV19; J gene: TRBJ1-4; CDR3 protein: ASSIPRWRTGDEKLF
CDR3 length: 13; V gene: TRBV18; J gene: TRBJ2-7; CDR3 protein: ASSPLRAGLYEQY
CDR3 length: 13; V gene: TRBV3-1/TRBV3-2; J gene: TRBJ1-3; CDR3 protein: ASSYGTASGNTIY
CDR3 length: 15; V gene: TRBV21-1; J gene: TRBJ1-4; CDR3 protein: ASSKGARLAWVEKLF
CDR3 length: 12; V gene: TRBV6-5; J gene: TRBJ2-7; CDR3 protein: ATLRGTGSSEQY
CDR3 length: 10; V gene: TRBV28; J gene: TRBJ1-2; CDR3 protein: ASSLRVYGYT
CDR3 length: 14; V gene: TRBV5-4; J gene: TRBJ2-5; CDR3 protein: ASSATSGGRGETQY
CDR3 length: 12; V gene: TRBV28; J gene: TRBJ2-1; CDR3 protein: ASRGQGFVNEQF
CDR3 length: 14; V gene: TRBV15; J gene: TRBJ2-4; CDR3 protein: ATSRDRPGYDPIQY
CDR3 length: 11; V gene: TRBV18; J gene: TRBJ1-2; CDR3 protein: ASSPDRVDGYT
CDR3 length: 12; V gene: TRBV7-9; J gene: TRBJ2-7; CDR3 protein: ASSLLDRGHEQY
CDR3 length: 13; V gene: TRBV6-5; J gene: TRBJ2-5; CDR3 protein: ASSLTSGNQETQY
CDR3 length: 13; V gene: TRBV6-5; J gene: TRBJ2-7; CDR3 protein: ASRHDRVSPYEQY
CDR3 length: 14; V gene: TRBV10-3; J gene: TRBJ2-5; CDR3 protein: ATRGGTGDSEETQY
CDR3 length: 11; V gene: TRBV5-6; J gene: TRBJ1-1; CDR3 protein: ASSVGTGTEAF
CDR3 length: 13; V gene: TRBV7-2; J gene: TRBJ2-3; CDR3 protein: ASSLKKSRTDTQY
CDR3 length: 11; V gene: TRBV4-1; J gene: TRBJ2-5; CDR3 protein: ASSPTGRETQY
CDR3 length: 12; V gene: TRBV5-1; J gene: TRBJ1-2; CDR3 protein: ASSFGTGRYGYT
CDR3 length: 12; V gene: TRBV27; J gene: TRBJ1-2; CDR3 protein: ASRSGQGVYGYT
CDR3 length: 11; V gene: TRBV7-2; J gene: TRBJ1-6; CDR3 protein: ASSWGGNSPLH
CDR3 length: 11; V gene: TRBV5-1; J gene: TRBJ2-7; CDR3 protein: ASSWGTAYEQY
CDR3 length: 12; V gene: TRBV27; J gene: TRBJ1-1; CDR3 protein: ASSKDRGPTEAF
CDR3 length: 13; V gene: TRBV7-2; J gene: TRBJ2-3; CDR3 protein: ASSLEAGEVDTQY
CDR3 length: 9; V gene: TRBV6-2/TRBV6-3; J gene: TRBJ2-3; CDR3 protein: ASSPRDRQY
CDR3 length: 12; V gene: TRBV7-2; J gene: TRBJ1-2; CDR3 protein: ASSGTMGLYGYT
CDR3 length: 10; V gene: TRBV29-1; J gene: TRBJ1-1; CDR3 protein: SSGQLNTEAF
CDR3 length: 12; V gene: TRBV15; J gene: TRBJ2-7; CDR3 protein: ATSRVDSTYEQY
CDR3 length: 13; V gene: TRBV18; J gene: TRBJ1-4; CDR3 protein: ASSARGDGDEKLF
CDR3 length: 13; V gene: TRBV19; J gene: TRBJ1-5; CDR3 protein: ASSIYRQQNQPQH
CDR3 length: 12; V gene: TRBV7-2; J gene: TRBJ1-2; CDR3 protein: ASSVGGSTYGYT
CDR3 length: 12; V gene: TRBV27; J gene: TRBJ1-2; CDR3 protein: ASSWTGSNRGYT
CDR3 length: 12; V gene: TRBV5-6; J gene: TRBJ2-2; CDR3 protein: ASSLGTASGELF
CDR3 length: 12; V gene: TRBV28; J gene: TRBJ1-6; CDR3 protein: ASSLLGTGSPLH
CDR3 length: 12; V gene: TRBV28; J gene: TRBJ2-7; CDR3 protein: ASESPGLSYEQY
CDR3 length: 14; V gene: TRBV19; J gene: TRBJ2-1; CDR3 protein: ASSILTSGGFGKEF
CDR3 length: 12; V gene: TRBV12-1; J gene: TRBJ2-7; CDR3 protein: ASSFEAGPYEQY